Presented here are 19 T cell receptor beta chains from one specimen sequenced in a study of cytomegalovirus exposure and HLA in healthy donors (dated by TCRdb to the late 2010s). Library prep was done by the immunoSEQ multiplex PCR assay. TCRdb provides this immuneACCESS table in a form limited to in-frame rearrangements. Some clones are lacking; in checked studies, under half of them reflect an unresolved V gene, and why the rest are absent is not known. This sample has 190,000 or so clones in its table, and 65% to 90% of those were observed once. Of the sample, around 15% falls within the top ten clones. The sequencing sample was made of PBMCs. These receptors all come from a woman between 25 and 40 years old in good health and CMV-seropositive.

This rearrangement joins TRBV5-6 to TRBJ2-4; D possibly corresponds to TRBD1 (7 bases). This CDR3 region has 15 residues. Trimming removed 5 bases from V and 5 bases from J, with 17 bases in between. Per the germline V gene, CDR1 is SGHDT and CDR2 is YYEEEE. The CDR3 DNA sequence: TGTGCCAGCAGACCTCAGGGGGGAAATCAAAACATTCAGTACTTC. Translation gives CASRPQGGNQNIQYF.

The rearrangement joins TRBV29-1 to TRBJ2-7, with D maybe TRBD1 (5 bases). The CDR3 has 11 amino acids. The V and J ends lost 6 bases and 3 bases respectively, with 9 bases between them. Germline lookup yields CDR1 SQVTM and CDR2 ANQGSEA. DNA for the CDR3: TGCAGCGTGAGCCAGGGCTACGAGCAGTACTTC. This encodes CSVSQGYEQYF.

The chain couples TRBV25-1 to TRBJ2-7; possibly TRBD1 for D (5 bases). From germline, CDR1 is MGHDK and CDR2 SYGVNS. Trimming removed 2 bases from V and 6 bases from J, with 8 bases in between. This CDR3 is built from 12 residues. The CDR3 region has the DNA TGTGCCAGCAGTGAACGTACAGGCGAGCAGTACTTC. It codes for CASSERTGEQYF.

Here the CDR3 DNA reads TGCTCTTCAGGGGTTGGTGGCTACACCTTC. The encoded protein is CSSGVGGYTF. The rearrangement joins TRBV20-1 to TRBJ1-2, with TRBD1 as a possible D gene (6 bases). Germline V gene data show CDR1 as DFQATT and CDR2 as SNEGSKA (reference sequence). The length of the CDR3 is 10 residues.

The CDR3 DNA is TGTGCCAGCAGCGGTGCCGGGAGATCTTCTTCCGAGCAGTACTTC. As protein: CASSGAGRSSSEQYF. This rearrangement joins TRBV9 to TRBJ2-7; TRBD2 is a possible D gene (6 bases). This CDR3 has 15 residues. Between the trimmed V and J ends, which lost 3 bases and 6 bases, there was a span of 19 bases. CDR1 is SGDLS and CDR2 is YYNGEE in the germline V gene.

This clone was counted only a few times. CDR3 sequence: CAISRASGYQETQYF. The CDR3, as DNA: TGTGCCATCAGTCGGGCTAGCGGATACCAAGAGACCCAGTACTTC. The V and J genes are TRBV10-3 and TRBJ2-5; the match to TRBD2 covers 7 bases. Germline V gene sequence: CDR1 ENHRY, CDR2 SYGVKD. Germline trimming cut 5 bases from V and 0 bases from J; bases unmatched to any gene: 6. The CDR3 has 15 residues.

The chain carries TRBV11-2 and TRBJ2-2, with 7 nucleotides matching TRBD2. Germline CDR1 and CDR2: SGHAT and FQNNGV. V lost 3 bases to trimming and J lost 8 bases; unmatched junction nucleotides: 9. There are 15 residues in the CDR3. Here the CDR3 DNA reads TGTGCCAGCAGCTTGAGACTAGCCGACGTTGGGGAGCTGTTTTTT. Translating gives CASSLRLADVGELFF. The entire variable domain, with the rest obtained from reference TRBV11-2 and TRBJ2-2, is as follows: EAGVAQSPRYKIIEKRQSVAFWCNPISGHATLYWYQQILGQGPKLLIQFQNNGVVDDSQLPKDRFSAERLKGVDSTLKIQPAKLEDSAVYLCASSLRLADVGELFFGEGSRLTVL.

This rearrangement joins TRBV19 to TRBJ2-7; tentative D call: TRBD1 (6 bases). The germline V and J ends were trimmed by 6 bases and 6 bases, with 15 bases remaining between them. The CDR3 extends over 13 amino acids. Germline V gene sequence: CDR1 LNHDA, CDR2 SQIVND (reference sequence). CDR3 protein: CASSLDSISEQYF. The CDR3 nucleotides read TGTGCCAGTAGCCTGGACAGCATCAGCGAGCAGTACTTC. Looking up the rest from reference TRBV19 and TRBJ2-7 gives the full variable domain: DGGITQSPKYLFRKEGQNVTLSCEQNLNHDAMYWYRQDPGQGLRLIYYSQIVNDFQKGDIAEGYSVSREKKESFPLTVTSAQKNPTAFYLCASSLDSISEQYFGPGTRLTVT.

The chain employs TRBV9 and TRBJ2-4; D ambiguous. V lost 0 bases, J lost 4 bases, and 11 bases lay in between. The CDR3 extends over 15 amino acids. Germline lookup yields CDR1 SGDLS and CDR2 YYNGEE. The CDR3 nucleotides are TGTGCCAGCAGCGTAGATCAGTTGAGGAAAAACATTCAGTACTTC. It yields the protein CASSVDQLRKNIQYF. The whole variable domain, filled in from reference TRBV9 and TRBJ2-4, reads DSGVTQTPKHLITATGQRVTLRCSPRSGDLSVYWYQQSLDQGLQFLIQYYNGEERAKGNILERFSAQQFPDLHSELNLSSLELGDSALYFCASSVDQLRKNIQYFGAGTRLSVL.

This chain links TRBV30 with TRBJ1-5, with D uncertain. CDR1 and CDR2 (germline): GTSNPN, SVGIG (reference sequence). This CDR3 has 14 residues. Trimming took 0 bases from V and 0 from J, leaving 6 bases between them. The CDR3 protein is CAWSVSGSNQPQHF. The CDR3 DNA follows: TGTGCCTGGAGTGTTAGCGGTAGCAATCAGCCCCAGCATTTT.

This clone was seen once. This chain links TRBV7-2 with TRBJ1-2; D call uncertain. This CDR3 spans 13 amino acids. Trimming stripped 5 bases from V and 1 base from J, with 8 bases between. Germline V gene data show CDR1 as SGHTA and CDR2 as FQGNSA. CDR3: CASSPDFNYGYTF. The CDR3 coding sequence is TGTGCCAGCAGCCCTGACTTTAACTATGGCTACACCTTC.

The chain is built from TRBV5-6 and TRBJ1-5; the D gene is possibly TRBD1 (5 bases). This CDR3 spans 14 amino acids. The germline V gene encodes CDR1 SGHDT and CDR2 YYEEEE. Trimming removed 3 bases at V and 2 bases at J, with 9 bases between. The chain's CDR3 is CASSSQGGNQPQHF. CDR3 in DNA: TGTGCCAGCAGCTCCCAGGGTGGCAATCAGCCCCAGCATTTT.

The chain uses TRBV27 and TRBJ2-6; the D gene is possibly TRBD2 (5 bases). Trimming removed 10 bases at V and 0 bases at J, with 7 bases between. The CDR3 extends over 13 amino acids. Germline values: CDR1 MNHEY, CDR2 SMNVEV (reference sequence). The CDR3 is CATRDSGANVLTF. CDR3 nucleotide sequence: TGTGCCACCCGGGACTCTGGGGCCAACGTCCTGACTTTC.

V is TRBV6-1 and J is TRBJ1-1, with 7 nucleotides matching TRBD1. The ends lost 3 bases at V and 5 bases at J; junction bases unmatched: 9. The CDR3 runs to 15 residues. Looked up from germline, CDR1 is MNHNS and CDR2 is SASEGT. CDR3 sequence reads: CASSDSRGPWTEAFF. As DNA, the CDR3 is TGTGCCAGCAGTGATAGTAGGGGGCCTTGGACTGAAGCTTTCTTT.

The gene calls are TRBV7-9 and TRBJ1-1; D call uncertain. V dropped 5 bases and J dropped 1 base, with 11 bases sitting between them. This CDR3 has 14 amino acids. Germline V gene data show CDR1 as SEHNR and CDR2 as FQNEAQ (reference sequence). CDR3 in DNA: TGTGCCAGCAGCCCTGCACCAGGGAACACTGAAGCTTTCTTT. Its protein product is CASSPAPGNTEAFF.

V is TRBV12-2 and J is TRBJ1-3. TRBV12-2 is noted as a pseudogene. This CDR3 contains 16 residues. CDR3 in amino acids: CASRLVRGFWEVTIYF. The CDR3 DNA is TGTGCAAGTCGCTTAGTGAGAGGGTTCTGGGAGGTCACCATATATTTT.

V is TRBV19 and J is TRBJ1-5; unclear D gene. CDR1 is LNHDA and CDR2 is SQIVND in the germline V gene (reference sequence). The CDR3 is made up of 14 amino acids. V lost 7 bases and J lost 1, with 11 bases in between. CDR3: CASTVRISNQPQHF. The CDR3 bases are TGTGCCAGTACTGTGAGGATCAGCAATCAGCCCCAGCATTTT.

J is TRBJ2-1 and V is TRBV29-1; 15 nucleotides agree with TRBD2. V dropped 7 bases and J dropped 9; count of bases not matched to a gene: 13. Germline CDR1 SQVTM, CDR2 ANQGSEA. The CDR3 runs to 16 residues. The CDR3 coding sequence is TGCAGCGCCCGGACTAGCGGGAGGGGGGGTTTGGGTGAGCAGTTCTTC. This translates into CSARTSGRGGLGEQFF.

This clone has just one count. The genes are TRBV15 and TRBJ2-1; D uncertain. V shed 2 bases and J shed 7 bases, with 18 bases lying between them. CDR1 is LNHNV, CDR2 YYDKDF, per germline (reference sequence). The CDR3 consists of 16 residues. CDR3 in DNA: TGTGCCACCAGCAGACACCTGGGCCTGGTCCAGAATGAGCAGTTCTTC. This encodes CATSRHLGLVQNEQFF.